This TCR beta chain is drawn from a study of blood T cell repertoires in COVID-19. About the research overall: Some COVID-19 samples were acute and others convalescent; all came from the United States, Italy and Spain. T cells, B-cell-depleted T cells, or PBMCs supplied cDNA or gDNA.

Germline V gives CDR1 SGHKS, CDR2 YYEKEE (reference sequence). V lost 5 bases and J lost 8, with 16 bases in between. The CDR3 runs 14 residues. Original data processing: Amplifying reference gene primers gave estimates of nucleated cell counts. Profiling relied on immunoSEQ multiplex PCR, and the TCRdb table lists in-frame clones only, not all of them. From that table come the V and J calls and clone size; the DNA was used to work out D and trimming. The table records under 100,000 clones, 90% of them present only once. Sample: peripheral blood. The gene calls are TRBV5-5 and TRBJ1-4; D uncertain. The sequence derives from a man aged 45-65 years with acute or convalescent COVID-19. CDR3 region: CASRDEGLGEKLFF. For the CDR3, the DNA is TGTGCCAGCAGGGACGAGGGCCTAGGAGAAAAACTGTTTTTT.